This T cell receptor (beta chain) is from a study of blood T cell repertoires in COVID-19. Turning to the study itself: From the United States, Italy and Spain came samples of acute and convalescent COVID-19. T cells, B-cell-depleted T cells, or PBMCs supplied cDNA or gDNA.

CDR3 length: 15 residues. Trimming took 2 bases from V and 4 from J; bases not matched to a gene: 2. Per germline, CDR1 SNHLY and CDR2 FYNNEI. As originally analysed: By means of reference gene primer amplification, nucleated cell counts were estimated. Only in-frame clones appear in the TCRdb table, and some are missing; sequencing was by immunoSEQ multiplex PCR. V, J and clone size derive from that table, while D and trimming were established from the DNA sequence. The sample lists 130,000 to 150,000 clones; 70% to 90% were seen once. The receptor's source is a man in his sixties with active or convalescent COVID-19. V usage is TRBV2 and J usage is TRBJ1-1; 12 positions agree with TRBD1. Sequencing input: peripheral blood. The CDR3 here is CASSESGQGATEAFF. In DNA form, the CDR3 reads TGTGCCAGCAGTGAATCGGGACAGGGGGCCACTGAAGCTTTCTTT.